This T cell receptor beta chain is from a study of CD8 T cells in ankylosing spondylitis. Findings and caveats of the study: Clones linked with disease were CD8+ and fairly uncommon in the peripheral blood. Matched ankylosing spondylitis synovial fluid reportedly contained a significantly enriched population of disease-linked clones. A TCR beta motif made of eight highly homologous variants seemed typical of ankylosing spondylitis blood.

The sample holds many counts of this clonotype. Antigen unknown. Molecular-barcoded quantitative 5'-RACE produced these TCR beta libraries. Each CDR3 protein gets one entry after TCRdb re-called the 5' RACE reads with MiXCR. The data show 150,000 to 200,000 distinct CDR3 sequences, about an eighth seen once. The TCR sequence derives from a female donor with ankylosing spondylitis or in good health (not recorded which). The sequenced sample consisted of blood, either unsorted or a sorted T cell fraction (not recorded which).

The CDR3 reads CATSDQDRGTEAFF. In DNA form, the CDR3 reads TGTGCCACCAGTGATCAGGACAGGGGCACTGAAGCTTTCTTT. This sequence joins TRBV24-1 and TRBJ1-1, with 9 positions matching TRBD1. Germline V lookup: CDR1 KGHDR, CDR2 SFDVKD. The CDR3 has 14 amino acids. V trimming: 3 bases; J trimming: 4 bases; junction bases outside the gene matches: 2.